This T cell receptor beta chain was recorded in a study of metastatic and nonmetastatic thyroid tumors. Background on the study: Repertoires from blood and tumor or nodule tissue of malignant and benign thyroid patients were compared.

This clone was recorded many times. The antigen is undetermined. In the original analysis: CDR3 was compared across clinicopathological groups, and the resulting differences were used to build a distant-metastasis classifier for papillary thyroid cancer. TCRdb re-processed the PCR reads through MiXCR. TCRdb, not the authors, supplied the V and J calls. The sample includes 24,000 or so clones, approximately 13% of them seen just once. Study-wide findings and caveats: Benign nodules reportedly had significantly lower TCR beta diversity than malignant thyroid tumors in blood and tumor.

Germline CDR1 reads SEHNR; CDR2 reads FQNEAQ (reference sequence). The CDR3 is 13 residues long. Deletions cut 5 bases from V and 7 bases from J, with 11 bases between. Before thyroid surgery, none of the patients had received any treatment. The chain uses TRBV7-9 and TRBJ1-4; D gene uncertain. Source material: blood. This TCR was recovered from a female donor with papillary thyroid cancer or a benign thyroid nodule (not recorded which). Some clones in this sample may be carry-over from other donors' samples. The DNA for the CDR3 is TGTGCCAGCAGCCACGTGATGGGTGAAAAACTGTTTTTT. Protein sequence: CASSHVMGEKLFF. Filled out from reference TRBV7-9 and TRBJ1-4, the complete variable domain reads DTGVSQNPRHKITKRGQNVTFRCDPISEHNRLYWYRQTLGQGPEFLTYFQNEAQLEKSRLLSDRFSAERPKGSFSTLEIQRTEQGDSAMYLCASSHVMGEKLFFGSGTQLSVL.